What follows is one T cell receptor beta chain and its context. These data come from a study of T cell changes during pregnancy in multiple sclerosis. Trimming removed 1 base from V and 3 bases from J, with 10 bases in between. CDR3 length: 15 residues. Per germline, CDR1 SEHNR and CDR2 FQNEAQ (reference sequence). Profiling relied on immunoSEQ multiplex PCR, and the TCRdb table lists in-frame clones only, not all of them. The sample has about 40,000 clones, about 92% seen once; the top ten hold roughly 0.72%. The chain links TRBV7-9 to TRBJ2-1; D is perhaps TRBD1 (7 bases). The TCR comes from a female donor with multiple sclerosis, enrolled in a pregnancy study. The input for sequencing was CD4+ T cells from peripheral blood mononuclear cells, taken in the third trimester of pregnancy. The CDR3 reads CASSLDQGGYNEQFF. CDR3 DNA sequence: TGTGCCAGCAGCTTAGACCAGGGGGGCTACAATGAGCAGTTCTTC. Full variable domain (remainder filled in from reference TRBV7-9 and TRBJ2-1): DTGVSQNPRHKITKRGQNVTFRCDPISEHNRLYWYRQTLGQGPEFLTYFQNEAQLEKSRLLSDRFSAERPKGSFSTLEIQRTEQGDSAMYLCASSLDQGGYNEQFFGPGTRLTVL.